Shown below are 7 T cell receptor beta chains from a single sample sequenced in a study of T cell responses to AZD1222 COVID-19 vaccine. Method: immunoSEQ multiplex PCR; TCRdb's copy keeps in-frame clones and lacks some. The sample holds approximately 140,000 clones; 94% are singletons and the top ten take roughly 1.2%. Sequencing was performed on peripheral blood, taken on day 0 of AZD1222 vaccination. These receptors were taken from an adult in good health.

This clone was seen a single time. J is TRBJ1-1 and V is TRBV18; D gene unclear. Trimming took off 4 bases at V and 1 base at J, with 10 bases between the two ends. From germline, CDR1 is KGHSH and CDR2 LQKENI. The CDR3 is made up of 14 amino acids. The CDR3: CASSLSGPNTEAFF. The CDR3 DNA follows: TGTGCCAGCTCACTCTCGGGCCCGAACACTGAAGCTTTCTTT. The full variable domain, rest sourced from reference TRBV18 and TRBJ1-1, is NAGVMQNPRHLVRRRGQEARLRCSPMKGHSHVYWYRQLPEEGLKFMVYLQKENIIDESGMPKERFSAEFPKEGPSILRIQQVVRGDSAAYFCASSLSGPNTEAFFGQGTRLTVV.

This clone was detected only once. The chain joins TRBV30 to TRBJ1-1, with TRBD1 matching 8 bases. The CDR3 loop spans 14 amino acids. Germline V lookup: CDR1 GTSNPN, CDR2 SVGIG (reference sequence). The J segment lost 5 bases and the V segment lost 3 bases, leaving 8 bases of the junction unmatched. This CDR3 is CAWRDREFRTEAFF. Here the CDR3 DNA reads TGTGCCTGGAGGGACAGGGAATTCCGTACTGAAGCTTTCTTT.

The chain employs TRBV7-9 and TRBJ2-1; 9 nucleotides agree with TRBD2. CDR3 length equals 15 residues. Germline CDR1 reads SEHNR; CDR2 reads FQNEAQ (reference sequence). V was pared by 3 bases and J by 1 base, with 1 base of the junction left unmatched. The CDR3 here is CASSLGLASYNEQFF. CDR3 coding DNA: TGTGCCAGCAGCTTGGGACTAGCTTCCTACAATGAGCAGTTCTTC.

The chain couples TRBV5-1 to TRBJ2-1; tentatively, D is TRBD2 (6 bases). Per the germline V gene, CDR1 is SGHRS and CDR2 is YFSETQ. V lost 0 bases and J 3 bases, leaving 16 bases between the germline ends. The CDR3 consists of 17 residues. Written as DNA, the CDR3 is TGCGCCAGCAGCTTGGAATTTGTAGCGGAAGGCTACAATGAGCAGTTCTTC. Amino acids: CASSLEFVAEGYNEQFF.

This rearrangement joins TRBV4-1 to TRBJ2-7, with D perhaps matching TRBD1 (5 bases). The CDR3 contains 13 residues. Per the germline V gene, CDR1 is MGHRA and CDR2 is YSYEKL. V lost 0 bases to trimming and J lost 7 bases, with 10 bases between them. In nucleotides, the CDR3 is TGCGCCAGCAGCCAAGAAGGGGCGAGTGAGCAGTACGTC. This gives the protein CASSQEGASEQYV.

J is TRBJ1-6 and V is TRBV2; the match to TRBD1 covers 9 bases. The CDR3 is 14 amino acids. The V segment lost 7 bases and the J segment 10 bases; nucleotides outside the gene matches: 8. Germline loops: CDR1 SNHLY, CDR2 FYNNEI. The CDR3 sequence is CASTWDRVESPLHF. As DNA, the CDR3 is TGTGCCAGCACCTGGGACAGGGTTGAATCACCCCTCCACTTT. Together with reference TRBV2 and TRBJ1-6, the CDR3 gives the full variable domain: EPEVTQTPSHQVTQMGQEVILRCVPISNHLYFYWYRQILGQKVEFLVSFYNNEISEKSEIFDDQFSVERPDGSNFTLKIRSTKLEDSAMYFCASTWDRVESPLHFGNGTRLTVT.

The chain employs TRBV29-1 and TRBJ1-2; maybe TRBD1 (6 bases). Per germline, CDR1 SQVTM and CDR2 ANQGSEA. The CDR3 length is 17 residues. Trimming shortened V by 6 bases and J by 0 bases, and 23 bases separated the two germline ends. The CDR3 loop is CSVTASWTADSNYGYTF. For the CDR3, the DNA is TGCAGCGTCACCGCTTCCTGGACAGCCGACTCTAACTATGGCTACACCTTC.